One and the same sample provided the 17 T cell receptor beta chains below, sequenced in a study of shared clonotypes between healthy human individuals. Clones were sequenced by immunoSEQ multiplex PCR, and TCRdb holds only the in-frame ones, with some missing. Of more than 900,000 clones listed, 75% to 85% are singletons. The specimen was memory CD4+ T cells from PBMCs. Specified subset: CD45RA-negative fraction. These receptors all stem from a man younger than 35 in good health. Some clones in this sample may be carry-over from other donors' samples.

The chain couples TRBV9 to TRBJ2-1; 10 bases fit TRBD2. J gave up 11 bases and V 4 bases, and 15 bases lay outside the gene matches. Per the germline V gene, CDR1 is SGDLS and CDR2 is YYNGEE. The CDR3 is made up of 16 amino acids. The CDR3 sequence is CASSRGTSEGYSKQFF. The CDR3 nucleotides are TGTGCCAGCAGCAGAGGGACTAGCGAGGGCTACTCCAAGCAGTTCTTC.

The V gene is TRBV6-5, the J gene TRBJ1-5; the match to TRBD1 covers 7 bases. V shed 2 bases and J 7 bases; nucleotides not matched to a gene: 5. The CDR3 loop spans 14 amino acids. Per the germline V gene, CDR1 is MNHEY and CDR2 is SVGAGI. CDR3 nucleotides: TGTGCCAGCAGTTACCAGACAGGGCGGCAGCCCCAGCATTTT. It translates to CASSYQTGRQPQHF.

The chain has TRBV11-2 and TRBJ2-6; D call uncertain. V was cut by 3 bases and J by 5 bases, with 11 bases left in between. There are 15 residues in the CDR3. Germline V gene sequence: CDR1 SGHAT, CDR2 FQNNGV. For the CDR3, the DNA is TGTGCCAGCAGCTTCTCTGCGAACCGGGCCAACGTCCTGACTTTC. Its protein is CASSFSANRANVLTF.

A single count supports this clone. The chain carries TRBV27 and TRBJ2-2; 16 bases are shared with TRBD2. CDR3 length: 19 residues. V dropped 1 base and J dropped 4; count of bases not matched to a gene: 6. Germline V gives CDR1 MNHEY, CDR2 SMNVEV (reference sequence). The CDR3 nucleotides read TGTGCCAGCAGTTTATTGGGACTAGCGGGAGGGCCGGGCACCGGGGAGCTGTTTTTT. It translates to CASSLLGLAGGPGTGELFF.

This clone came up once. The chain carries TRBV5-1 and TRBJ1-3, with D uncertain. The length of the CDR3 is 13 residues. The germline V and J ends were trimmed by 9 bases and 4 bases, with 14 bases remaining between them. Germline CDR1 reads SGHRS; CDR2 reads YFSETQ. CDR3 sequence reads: CATRREGGNTIYF. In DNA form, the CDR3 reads TGCGCCACAAGAAGGGAGGGAGGAAACACCATATATTTT.

CDR3 region: CASSQDKYEPQHF. CDR3 sequence (DNA): TGCGCCAGCAGCCAAGATAAGTACGAGCCCCAGCATTTT. This chain joins TRBV4-3 and TRBJ1-5; D is unclear. The CDR3 spans 13 residues. Between the trimmed V and J ends, which lost 0 bases and 8 bases, there was a span of 8 bases. The germline V gene encodes CDR1 LGHNA and CDR2 YSLEER.

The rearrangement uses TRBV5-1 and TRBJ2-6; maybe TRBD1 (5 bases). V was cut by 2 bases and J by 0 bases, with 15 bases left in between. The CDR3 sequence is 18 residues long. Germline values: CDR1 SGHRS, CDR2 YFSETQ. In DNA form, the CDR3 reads TGCGCCAGCAGCTTTACAGGAACCTTACCCTCTGGGGCCAACGTCCTGACTTTC. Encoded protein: CASSFTGTLPSGANVLTF.

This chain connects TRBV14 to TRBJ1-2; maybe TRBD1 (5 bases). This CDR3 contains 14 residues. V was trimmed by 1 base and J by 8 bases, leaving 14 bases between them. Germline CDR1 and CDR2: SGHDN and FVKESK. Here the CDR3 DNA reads TGTGCCAGCAGCCAAGCTGCGGGGCGAGGGGGCTACACCTTC. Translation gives CASSQAAGRGGYTF.

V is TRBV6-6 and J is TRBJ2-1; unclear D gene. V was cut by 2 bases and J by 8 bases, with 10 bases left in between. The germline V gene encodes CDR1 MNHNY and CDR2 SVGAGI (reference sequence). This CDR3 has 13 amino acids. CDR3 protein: CASSYSRTHEQFF. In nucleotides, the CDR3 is TGTGCCAGCAGTTACAGTCGGACCCATGAGCAGTTCTTC.

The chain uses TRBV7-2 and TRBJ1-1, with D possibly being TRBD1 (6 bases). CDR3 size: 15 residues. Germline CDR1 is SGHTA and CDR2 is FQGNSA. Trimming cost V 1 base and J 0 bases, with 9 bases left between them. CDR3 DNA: TGTGCCAGCAGCTTAGTCACAGGGATGAACACTGAAGCTTTCTTT. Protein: CASSLVTGMNTEAFF.

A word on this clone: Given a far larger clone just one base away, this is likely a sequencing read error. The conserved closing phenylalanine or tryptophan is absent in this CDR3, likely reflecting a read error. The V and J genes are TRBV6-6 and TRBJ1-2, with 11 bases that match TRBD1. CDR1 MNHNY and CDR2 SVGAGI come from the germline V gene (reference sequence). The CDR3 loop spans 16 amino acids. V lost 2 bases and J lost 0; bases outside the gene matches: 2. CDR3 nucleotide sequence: TGTGCCAGCAGTTACCGGGACAGGGGGGCTAACTATGGCTACACCTCC. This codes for CASSYRDRGANYGYTS.

In DNA, the CDR3 is TGCGCCAGCAGCTCGGGGGAGATCCACAATGAGCAGTTCTTC. Its protein product is CASSSGEIHNEQFF. V usage is TRBV5-1 and J usage is TRBJ2-1, with a tentative D call TRBD2 (6 bases). Germline values: CDR1 SGHRS, CDR2 YFSETQ. The CDR3 spans 14 residues. With 3 bases removed from V and 5 bases from J, the gap between germline ends came to 12 bases.

The CDR3 protein is CASSDKGAGQPQHF. DNA of the CDR3: TGTGCCAGCAGTGACAAGGGGGCGGGACAGCCCCAGCATTTT. This chain uses TRBV2 with TRBJ1-5; TRBD1 agrees at 7 bases. The ends lost 3 bases at V and 7 bases at J; junction bases unmatched: 6. The CDR3 extends over 14 amino acids. Germline V CDR1 and CDR2: SNHLY, FYNNEI.

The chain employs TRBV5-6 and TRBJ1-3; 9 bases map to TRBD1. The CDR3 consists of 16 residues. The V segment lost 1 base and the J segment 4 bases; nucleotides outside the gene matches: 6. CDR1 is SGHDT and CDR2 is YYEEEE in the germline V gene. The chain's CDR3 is CASSLSGQGPGNTIYF. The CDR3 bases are TGTGCCAGCAGCTTGTCCGGACAGGGGCCCGGAAACACCATATATTTT.

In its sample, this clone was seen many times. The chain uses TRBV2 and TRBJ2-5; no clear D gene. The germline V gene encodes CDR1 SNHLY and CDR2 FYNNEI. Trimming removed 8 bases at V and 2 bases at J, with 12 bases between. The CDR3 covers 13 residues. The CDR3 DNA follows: TGTGCCAGCGTCCTAGAGAGGCAAGAGACCCAGTACTTC. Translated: CASVLERQETQYF.

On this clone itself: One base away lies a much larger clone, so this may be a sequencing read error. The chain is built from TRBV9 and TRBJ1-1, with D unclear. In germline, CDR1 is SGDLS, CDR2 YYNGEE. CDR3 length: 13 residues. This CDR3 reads CASGVGSGTEAFF. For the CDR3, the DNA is TGTGCCAGCGGCGTAGGATCGGGGACTGAAGCTTTCTTT.

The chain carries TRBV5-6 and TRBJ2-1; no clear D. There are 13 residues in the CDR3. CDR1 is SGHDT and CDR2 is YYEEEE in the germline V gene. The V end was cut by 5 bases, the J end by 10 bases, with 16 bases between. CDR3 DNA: TGTGCCAGCAGAGTTCATGATTTCACGGAGCAGTTCTTC. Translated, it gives CASRVHDFTEQFF.